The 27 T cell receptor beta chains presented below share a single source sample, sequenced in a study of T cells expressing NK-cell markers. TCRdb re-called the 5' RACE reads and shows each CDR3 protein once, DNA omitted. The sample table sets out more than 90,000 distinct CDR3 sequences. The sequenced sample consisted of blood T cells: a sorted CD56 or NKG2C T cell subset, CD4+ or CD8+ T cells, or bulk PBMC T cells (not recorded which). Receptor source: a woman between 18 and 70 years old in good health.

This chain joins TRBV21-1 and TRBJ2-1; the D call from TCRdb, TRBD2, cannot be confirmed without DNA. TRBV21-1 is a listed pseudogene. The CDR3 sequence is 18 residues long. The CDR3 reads CASSGVAISGSSYNEQFF.

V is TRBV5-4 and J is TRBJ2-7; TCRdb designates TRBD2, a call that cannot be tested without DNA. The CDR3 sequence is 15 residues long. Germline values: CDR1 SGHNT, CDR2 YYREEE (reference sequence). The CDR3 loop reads CASSSLAGNQYEQYF.

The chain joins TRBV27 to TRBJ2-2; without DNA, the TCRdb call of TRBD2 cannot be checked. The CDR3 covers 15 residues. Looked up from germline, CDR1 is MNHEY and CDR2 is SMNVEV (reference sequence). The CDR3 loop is CVSSWGLAGPGELFF.

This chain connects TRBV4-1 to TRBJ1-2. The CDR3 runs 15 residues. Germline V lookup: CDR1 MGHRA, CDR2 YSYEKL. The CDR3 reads CASSQGPAAAYGYTF.

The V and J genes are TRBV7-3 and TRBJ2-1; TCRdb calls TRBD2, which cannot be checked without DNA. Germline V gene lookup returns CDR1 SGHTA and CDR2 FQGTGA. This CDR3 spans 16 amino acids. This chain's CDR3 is CASSLLAGAYKGEQFF.

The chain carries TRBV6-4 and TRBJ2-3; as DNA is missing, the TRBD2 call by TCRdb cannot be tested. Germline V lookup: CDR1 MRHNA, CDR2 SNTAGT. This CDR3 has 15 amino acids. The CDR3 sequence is CASSWTSGGTDTQYF.

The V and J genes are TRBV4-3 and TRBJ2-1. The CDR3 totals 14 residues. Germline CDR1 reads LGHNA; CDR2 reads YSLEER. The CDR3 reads CASSQAGRNNEQFF.

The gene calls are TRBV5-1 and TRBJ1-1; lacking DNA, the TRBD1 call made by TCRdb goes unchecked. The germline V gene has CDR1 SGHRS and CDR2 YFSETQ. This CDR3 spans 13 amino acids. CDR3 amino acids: CASSLGGAAEAFF.

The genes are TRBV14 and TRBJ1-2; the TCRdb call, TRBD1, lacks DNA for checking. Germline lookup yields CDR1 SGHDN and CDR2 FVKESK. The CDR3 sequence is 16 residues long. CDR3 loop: CASSQAIGGAQLGYTF.

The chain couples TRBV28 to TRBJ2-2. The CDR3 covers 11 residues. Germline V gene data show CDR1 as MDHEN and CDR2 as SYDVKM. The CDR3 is CASQMPGELFF.

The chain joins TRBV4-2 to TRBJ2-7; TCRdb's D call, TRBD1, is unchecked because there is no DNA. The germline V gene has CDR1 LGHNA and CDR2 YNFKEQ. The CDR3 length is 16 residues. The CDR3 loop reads CASSQSPGQGNHEQYF.

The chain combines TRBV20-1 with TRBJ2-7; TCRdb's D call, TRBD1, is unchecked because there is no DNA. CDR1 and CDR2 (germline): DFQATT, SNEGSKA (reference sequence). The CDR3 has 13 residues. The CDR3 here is CSADGTPSYEQYF.

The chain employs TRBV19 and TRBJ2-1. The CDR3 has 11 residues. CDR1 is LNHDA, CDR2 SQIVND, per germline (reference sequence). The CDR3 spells CASSSYNEQFF. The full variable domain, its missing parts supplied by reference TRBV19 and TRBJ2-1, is DGGITQSPKYLFRKEGQNVTLSCEQNLNHDAMYWYRQDPGQGLRLIYYSQIVNDFQKGDIAEGYSVSREKKESFPLTVTSAQKNPTAFYLCASSSYNEQFFGPGTRLTVL.

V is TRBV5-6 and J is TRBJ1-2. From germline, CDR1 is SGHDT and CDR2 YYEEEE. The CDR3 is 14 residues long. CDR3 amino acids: CASSLWEADYGYTF.

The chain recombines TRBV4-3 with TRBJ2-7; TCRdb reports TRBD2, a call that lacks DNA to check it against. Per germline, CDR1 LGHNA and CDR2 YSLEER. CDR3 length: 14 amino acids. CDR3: CASSQSSGSSEQYF.

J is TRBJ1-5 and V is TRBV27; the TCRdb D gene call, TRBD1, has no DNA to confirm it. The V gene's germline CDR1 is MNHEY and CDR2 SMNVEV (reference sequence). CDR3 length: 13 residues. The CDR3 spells CASSPTGVQPQHF.

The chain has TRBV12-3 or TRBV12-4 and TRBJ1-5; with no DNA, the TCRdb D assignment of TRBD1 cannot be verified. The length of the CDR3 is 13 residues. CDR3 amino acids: CASSIAQGQPQHF.

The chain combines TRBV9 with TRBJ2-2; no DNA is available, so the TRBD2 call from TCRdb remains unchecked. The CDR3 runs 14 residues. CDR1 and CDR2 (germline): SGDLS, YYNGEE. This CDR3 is CASSGTGNTGELFF.

CDR3 sequence: CASSLGHSGNTIYF. The gene calls are TRBV7-2 and TRBJ1-3. Germline values: CDR1 SGHTA, CDR2 FQGNSA. The CDR3 consists of 14 residues.

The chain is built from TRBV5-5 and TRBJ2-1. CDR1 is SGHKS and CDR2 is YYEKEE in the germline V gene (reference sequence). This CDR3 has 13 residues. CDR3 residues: CASSVTGYNEQFF. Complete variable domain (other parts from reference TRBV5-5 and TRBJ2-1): DAGVTQSPTHLIKTRGQQVTLRCSPISGHKSVSWYQQVLGQGPQFIFQYYEKEERGRGNFPDRFSARQFPNYSSELNVNALLLGDSALYLCASSVTGYNEQFFGPGTRLTVL.

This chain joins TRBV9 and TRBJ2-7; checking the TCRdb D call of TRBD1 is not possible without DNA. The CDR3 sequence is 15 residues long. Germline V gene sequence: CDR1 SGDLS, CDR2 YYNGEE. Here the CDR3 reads CASSPRTGTTYEQYF. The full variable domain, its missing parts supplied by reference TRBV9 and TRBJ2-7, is DSGVTQTPKHLITATGQRVTLRCSPRSGDLSVYWYQQSLDQGLQFLIQYYNGEERAKGNILERFSAQQFPDLHSELNLSSLELGDSALYFCASSPRTGTTYEQYFGPGTRLTVT.

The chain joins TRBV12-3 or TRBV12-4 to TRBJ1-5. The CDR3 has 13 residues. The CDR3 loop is CASSFPQAQPQHF.

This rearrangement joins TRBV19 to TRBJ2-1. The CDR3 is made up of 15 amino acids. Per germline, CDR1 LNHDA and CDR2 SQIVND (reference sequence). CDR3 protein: CASSMDETPYNEQFF.

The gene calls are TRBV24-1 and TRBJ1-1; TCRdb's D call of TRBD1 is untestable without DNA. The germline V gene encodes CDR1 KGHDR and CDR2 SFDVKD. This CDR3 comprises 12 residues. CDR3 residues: CATSGGTGDAFF.

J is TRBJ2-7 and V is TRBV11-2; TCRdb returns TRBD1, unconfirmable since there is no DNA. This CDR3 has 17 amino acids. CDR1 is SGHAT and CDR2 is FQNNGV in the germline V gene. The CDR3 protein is CASSIGTGGLASYEQYF.

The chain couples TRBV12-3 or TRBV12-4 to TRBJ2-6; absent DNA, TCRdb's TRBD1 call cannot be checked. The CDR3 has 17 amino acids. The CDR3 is CASSLSASHSGANVLTF.

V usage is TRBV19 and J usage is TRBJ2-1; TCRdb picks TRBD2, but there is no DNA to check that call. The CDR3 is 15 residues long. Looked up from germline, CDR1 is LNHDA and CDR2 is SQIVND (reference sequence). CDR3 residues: CASSISGGRYNEQFF.